Listed here are 24 T cell receptor beta chains from one sample, sequenced in a study of tumor T cells in aggressive B-cell lymphoma. This table comes from immunoSEQ multiplex PCR, and its TCRdb copy is limited to in-frame clones, with some not included. Found here are some 2,500 clones, roughly nine tenths of them singletons; the top ten hold approximately 5%. Material: tumor tissue. These receptors were collected from an adult with diffuse large B cell lymphoma.

The chain is built from TRBV27 and TRBJ2-7, with a weak D call TRBD2 (7 bases). The ends were cut back, 6 bases at V and 5 bases at J, with 14 bases in the middle. This CDR3 has 13 residues. CDR1 and CDR2 from the germline V gene are MNHEY and SMNVEV (reference sequence). In DNA, the CDR3 is TGTGCCAGCAGCCGAGGGGGGGGCGACGAGCAGTACGTC. Translated: CASSRGGGDEQYV.

This clone was seen only once. The chain joins TRBV7-2 to TRBJ2-7; 7 positions agree with TRBD1. J was trimmed by 4 bases and V by 1 base; bases with no gene match: 10. The CDR3 contains 16 residues. Looked up from germline, CDR1 is SGHTA and CDR2 is FQGNSA. The CDR3: CASSLEGTAGMYEQYV. CDR3 in DNA: TGTGCCAGCAGCTTAGAAGGGACAGCAGGGATGTACGAGCAGTACGTC.

The V and J genes are TRBV7-6 and TRBJ2-7; TRBD1 aligns across 7 bases. CDR1 is SGHVS, CDR2 FNYEAQ, per germline. The CDR3 is 15 residues long. The V and J ends lost 3 bases and 9 bases, in that order; junction bases with no gene match: 14. The CDR3 loop is CASSFSPGQTSGQYF. CDR3 coding DNA: TGTGCCAGCAGCTTTTCGCCGGGACAGACCTCTGGGCAGTACTTC.

CDR3 residues: CASSGPGVTGELFF. DNA of the CDR3: TGTGCCAGCAGCGGACCAGGGGTGACCGGGGAGCTGTTTTTT. The V and J genes are TRBV9 and TRBJ2-2; D may be TRBD1 (6 bases). The ends were cut back, 3 bases at V and 5 bases at J, with 11 bases in the middle. The germline V gene has CDR1 SGDLS and CDR2 YYNGEE. This CDR3 contains 14 residues.

In the case of this clone: This sample includes further DNA sequences coding for the same CDR3. The chain links TRBV29-1 to TRBJ2-7, with a weak D call TRBD2 (6 bases). Germline assignment: CDR1 SQVTM and CDR2 ANQGSEA. V was trimmed by 4 bases and J by 3 bases, leaving 13 bases between them. The CDR3 covers 13 residues. The CDR3 protein is CSVVGGRDYEQYF. In nucleotides, the CDR3 is TGCAGCGTTGTCGGGGGACGCGACTACGAGCAGTACTTC.

This clone showed up just once. This chain uses TRBV28 with TRBJ2-7; D is unclear. V was clipped by 8 bases and J by 2 bases, with 16 bases between them. The CDR3 spans 14 residues. Germline loops: CDR1 MDHEN, CDR2 SYDVKM. The CDR3 DNA follows: TGTGCCAGCTCACTCCCGACACTGACCTACGAGCAGTACTTC. This codes for CASSLPTLTYEQYF. The whole variable domain, filled in from reference TRBV28 and TRBJ2-7, reads DVKVTQSSRYLVKRTGEKVFLECVQDMDHENMFWYRQDPGLGLRLIYFSYDVKMKEKGDIPEGYSVSREKKERFSLILESASTNQTSMYLCASSLPTLTYEQYFGPGTRLTVT.

This clone was counted a single time. One end of the junction fails to match germline, which may point to a read error. This chain links TRBV7-2 with TRBJ2-7; 13 positions match TRBD2. CDR3 length equals 17 residues. Germline V CDR1 and CDR2: SGHTA, FQGNSA. CDR3 amino acids: CASSIVGTSGASYEQYF. The DNA for the CDR3 is TGTGCTAGCAGCATCGTCGGGACTAGCGGGGCCTCCTACGAGCAGTACTTC. Variable domain in full (rest from reference TRBV7-2 and TRBJ2-7): GAGVSQSPSNKVTEKGKDVELRCDPISGHTALYWYRQSLGQGLEFLIYFQGNSAPDKSGLPSDRFSAERTGGSVSTLTIQRTQQEDSAVYLCASSIVGTSGASYEQYFGPGTRLTVT.

The CDR3 spells CASSKGLALDEQYF. In nucleotides, the CDR3 is TGTGCCAGCAGCAAGGGACTAGCGCTCGACGAGCAGTACTTC. The chain employs TRBV14 and TRBJ2-7; TRBD2 matches 10 bases. The CDR3 is 14 residues long. Germline CDR1 SGHDN, CDR2 FVKESK. Losses at the gene ends were 5 bases for V and 5 bases for J; bases not matched to a gene: 6.

The genes are TRBV5-3 and TRBJ1-2, with no clear D. TRBV5-3 is placed among ORFs of uncertain function. This CDR3 contains 18 residues. V was shortened by 3 bases and J by 0 bases, with 21 bases between the two germline ends. The CDR3 sequence is CARSSPHFQEPANYGYTF. CDR3 bases: TGTGCCAGAAGCTCCCCCCACTTCCAGGAACCAGCTAACTATGGCTACACCTTC.

V usage is TRBV5-1 and J usage is TRBJ2-1; TRBD1 agrees at 7 bases. The ends lost 8 bases at V and 10 bases at J; junction bases unmatched: 12. The CDR3 totals 13 residues. Germline V gene lookup returns CDR1 SGHRS and CDR2 YFSETQ. The CDR3 bases are TGCGCCAGTAGTTGGACAGGACCGAACGAGCAGTTCTTC. Translating gives CASSWTGPNEQFF.

The chain joins TRBV7-2 to TRBJ1-2; 7 bases map to TRBD1. The junction had 4 bases not matched to a gene; V was cut back by 7 bases and J by 5 bases. The V gene's germline CDR1 is SGHTA and CDR2 FQGNSA. The CDR3 has 12 amino acids. For the CDR3, the DNA is TGTGCCAGCAACCCAGGGGGGTATGGCTACACCTTC. This encodes CASNPGGYGYTF.

The chain recombines TRBV6-1 with TRBJ2-1, with 9 bases lining up with TRBD2. After removal of 2 bases from V and 12 bases from J, the junction contained 5 bases not matched to a gene. This CDR3 comprises 13 residues. Germline V lookup: CDR1 MNHNS, CDR2 SASEGT. The CDR3 is CASSESGGRVQFF. The CDR3 bases are TGTGCCAGCAGTGAATCTGGCGGGAGGGTGCAGTTCTTC.

As DNA, the CDR3 is TGTGCCAGCAGCGCCGGGACAGGGGATGAGCAGTTCTTC. Its protein product is CASSAGTGDEQFF. The V and J genes are TRBV9 and TRBJ2-1; 10 bases agree with TRBD1. Germline V gene lookup returns CDR1 SGDLS and CDR2 YYNGEE. The CDR3 sequence is 13 residues long. V shed 3 bases, J shed 8 bases, and the junction held 2 bases outside the gene matches. Full variable domain (outside the CDR3, taken from reference TRBV9 and TRBJ2-1): DSGVTQTPKHLITATGQRVTLRCSPRSGDLSVYWYQQSLDQGLQFLIQYYNGEERAKGNILERFSAQQFPDLHSELNLSSLELGDSALYFCASSAGTGDEQFFGPGTRLTVL.

This clone was counted once. V is TRBV9 and J is TRBJ1-1; TRBD1 matches at 9 bases. The V and J ends lost 0 bases and 0 bases, in that order; junction bases with no gene match: 18. CDR1 is SGDLS, CDR2 YYNGEE, per germline. This CDR3 has 21 residues. In nucleotides, the CDR3 is TGTGCCAGCAGCGTAGATCCTCCTACCGGCGGGACAGGGCCCATGAACACTGAAGCTTTCTTT. Translated: CASSVDPPTGGTGPMNTEAFF.

The table lists this clone with a count of one. The gene calls are TRBV30 and TRBJ2-7; 7 bases match TRBD2. From germline, CDR1 is GTSNPN and CDR2 SVGIG (reference sequence). This CDR3 spans 11 amino acids. The V segment lost 2 bases and the J segment 6 bases; nucleotides outside the gene matches: 1. CDR3 sequence: CAWSWEGEQYF. In nucleotides, the CDR3 is TGTGCCTGGAGTTGGGAGGGCGAGCAGTACTTC.

This chain joins TRBV9 and TRBJ1-2; possibly TRBD1 for D (5 bases). V shed 3 bases and J shed 4 bases, with 10 bases lying between them. CDR1 is SGDLS, CDR2 YYNGEE, per germline. CDR3 length: 13 residues. The CDR3 is CASSAGGGYGYTF. DNA for the CDR3: TGTGCCAGCAGCGCCGGGGGGGGCTATGGCTACACCTTC.

This chain joins TRBV6-1 and TRBJ2-5, with 8 bases matching TRBD2. With 4 bases clipped from V and 1 base from J, the junction kept 2 bases outside the gene matches. From germline, CDR1 is MNHNS and CDR2 SASEGT. The CDR3 has 14 residues. The CDR3 sequence is CASSGGGIQETQYF. Written as DNA, the CDR3 is TGTGCCAGCAGTGGCGGGGGGATCCAAGAGACCCAGTACTTC.

The chain couples TRBV6-5 to TRBJ2-1, with 7 nucleotides matching TRBD2. The CDR3 length is 14 residues. Per germline, CDR1 MNHEY and CDR2 SVGAGI. Trimming took 2 bases from V and 3 from J; bases not matched to a gene: 1. The CDR3 here is CASSYGGDYNEQFF. CDR3 bases: TGTGCCAGCAGTTACGGGGGGGACTACAATGAGCAGTTCTTC.

This chain links TRBV27 with TRBJ2-3; 9 positions match TRBD2. V gave up 5 bases and J gave up 6 bases; unmatched junction bases: 6. Germline V CDR1 and CDR2: MNHEY, SMNVEV (reference sequence). The CDR3 covers 14 residues. The CDR3: CASSVSGSTDTQYF. DNA of the CDR3: TGTGCCAGCAGTGTTAGCGGGAGTACGGATACGCAGTATTTT.

The chain is built from TRBV6-4 and TRBJ1-2; D is undetermined. The CDR3 is 14 residues long. Germline loops: CDR1 MRHNA, CDR2 SNTAGT. Trimming took off 5 bases at V and 4 bases at J, with 14 bases between the two ends. The CDR3 region is CASSPGGGSYGYTF. The CDR3 nucleotides are TGTGCCAGCAGTCCCGGTGGCGGGAGCTATGGCTACACCTTC.

This clone was seen just once. The chain has TRBV15 and TRBJ2-5, with 8 bases identical to TRBD2. Germline V gives CDR1 LNHNV, CDR2 YYDKDF (reference sequence). CDR3 length: 16 residues. J lost 11 bases, V lost 3 bases, and 17 bases had no gene match. CDR3 protein: CATSRGVSGRSGEQYF. The CDR3 DNA reads as TGTGCCACCAGCAGGGGGGTGAGCGGGAGATCGGGGGAGCAGTACTTC.

This sequence joins TRBV29-1 and TRBJ1-1; 8 nucleotides line up with TRBD1. The germline gives CDR1 SQVTM, CDR2 ANQGSEA. The V gene end was trimmed by 7 bases and the J gene end by 0 bases; junction bases not matched to a gene: 4. CDR3 length: 13 amino acids. The CDR3 coding sequence is TGCAGCGCCAGACAGGGGATGAACACTGAAGCTTTCTTT. It is translated as CSARQGMNTEAFF.

In regard to this clone: The sample carries other DNA sequences with the same CDR3. The chain employs TRBV7-2 and TRBJ1-5, with D possibly being TRBD1 (6 bases). The V and J ends lost 5 bases and 6 bases respectively, with 11 bases between them. This CDR3 has 13 residues. Germline assignment: CDR1 SGHTA and CDR2 FQGNSA. This CDR3 is CASSADRFQPQHF. Written as DNA, the CDR3 is TGTGCCAGCAGCGCCGACAGGTTTCAGCCCCAGCATTTT.

This rearrangement joins TRBV5-4 to TRBJ2-7; D is uncertain. Per the germline V gene, CDR1 is SGHNT and CDR2 is YYREEE (reference sequence). The CDR3 runs to 13 residues. The germline V and J ends were trimmed by 0 bases and 4 bases, with 8 bases remaining between them. This chain's CDR3 is CASSLGPLYEQYF. CDR3 bases: TGTGCCAGCAGCTTGGGGCCCCTGTACGAGCAGTACTTC.